This passage covers 12 T cell receptor beta chains from one sample sequenced in a study of OX40 agonist ivuxolimab in advanced cancers. Some clones are missing from TCRdb's copy, which holds only in-frame ones; the method was immunoSEQ multiplex PCR. This table has 37,000 or so clones, roughly nine tenths appearing once. This specimen was CD4+ or CD8+ T cells sorted from blood, taken in a trial of the OX40 agonist ivuxolimab. These receptors were collected from an adult with an advanced solid tumor such as melanoma, head and neck, liver or kidney cancer.

This clone was detected a few times. Here the CDR3 reads CASSIAGGGSPLHF. In nucleotides, the CDR3 is TGTGCCAGTAGTATAGCAGGGGGCGGCTCACCCCTCCACTTT. J is TRBJ1-6 and V is TRBV19, with 8 bases identical to TRBD1. The junction had 3 bases not matched to a gene; V was cut back by 1 base and J by 10 bases. In germline, CDR1 is LNHDA, CDR2 SQIVND (reference sequence). The CDR3 is 14 amino acids.

The V and J genes are TRBV11-3 and TRBJ1-5; D is unresolved. CDR1 is SGHNT, CDR2 YENEEA, per germline. V was cut by 2 bases and J by 9 bases, with 11 bases left in between. The CDR3 is 13 residues long. CDR3 protein: CASSLSGRPPQHF. The CDR3 DNA is TGTGCCAGCAGCTTATCCGGTAGGCCGCCCCAGCATTTT.

For the CDR3, the DNA is TGTGCCAGTAGTTGGCAGGGCGATTCACCCCTCCACTTT. Protein: CASSWQGDSPLHF. This chain joins TRBV19 and TRBJ1-6, with TRBD1 as a possible D gene (5 bases). The CDR3 totals 13 residues. Germline CDR1 LNHDA, CDR2 SQIVND (reference sequence). With 5 bases removed from V and 8 bases from J, the gap between germline ends came to 10 bases.

The chain carries TRBV7-2 and TRBJ2-1; 7 positions agree with TRBD2. The trim removed 5 bases at V and 0 bases at J, leaving 4 bases unmatched. Germline values: CDR1 SGHTA, CDR2 FQGNSA. The length of the CDR3 is 15 residues. The CDR3: CASSPLARSYNEQFF. Here the CDR3 DNA reads TGTGCCAGCAGCCCACTAGCGCGCTCCTACAATGAGCAGTTCTTC.

The gene calls are TRBV10-3 and TRBJ2-5; possible D gene TRBD1, 6 bases. The V and J ends lost 6 bases and 3 bases respectively, with 14 bases between them. Germline-derived CDR1 and CDR2 are ENHRY and SYGVKD. The CDR3 runs 14 residues. CDR3 nucleotide sequence: TGTGCCATCAGCCAGGGGCCCAGGGAAGAGACCCAGTACTTC. Protein sequence: CAISQGPREETQYF.

The V gene is TRBV9, the J gene TRBJ2-1; D assignment may be TRBD1 or TRBD2 (6 bases each). Trimming cost V 0 bases and J 7 bases, with 14 bases left between them. The CDR3 extends over 15 amino acids. Germline V gene sequence: CDR1 SGDLS, CDR2 YYNGEE. The CDR3 reads CASSVVWGAGNEQFF. CDR3 DNA: TGTGCCAGCAGCGTAGTGTGGGGGGCGGGGAATGAGCAGTTCTTC.

The chain employs TRBV7-2 and TRBJ2-7; D unresolved. Germline V gives CDR1 SGHTA, CDR2 FQGNSA. The length of the CDR3 is 13 residues. The V end lost 1 base, the J end lost 3 bases, and 7 bases lay between the germline ends. Written as DNA, the CDR3 is TGTGCCAGCAGCTTAGGCCAGGACTACGAGCAGTACTTC. This codes for CASSLGQDYEQYF.

The chain carries TRBV19 and TRBJ2-1; 7 nucleotides line up with TRBD1. CDR1 is LNHDA, CDR2 SQIVND, per germline (reference sequence). The CDR3 totals 17 residues. V shed 6 bases and J 7 bases; nucleotides not matched to a gene: 18. CDR3 sequence: CASSYGRQGATRNEQFF. In DNA form, the CDR3 reads TGTGCCAGTAGCTATGGTAGACAGGGCGCGACCCGGAATGAGCAGTTCTTC. The full variable domain, with the rest looked up from reference TRBV19 and TRBJ2-1, is DGGITQSPKYLFRKEGQNVTLSCEQNLNHDAMYWYRQDPGQGLRLIYYSQIVNDFQKGDIAEGYSVSREKKESFPLTVTSAQKNPTAFYLCASSYGRQGATRNEQFFGPGTRLTVL.

This clone was detected only once. The V call is TRBV7-9, the J call TRBJ2-7, with D unclear. The ends were cut back, 5 bases at V and 3 bases at J, with 8 bases in the middle. The V gene's germline CDR1 is SEHNR and CDR2 FQNEAQ (reference sequence). The CDR3 length is 12 residues. CDR3 DNA sequence: TGTGCCAGCAGCCGCCCTAACTACGAGCAGTACTTC. It yields the protein CASSRPNYEQYF.

The V and J genes are TRBV5-5 and TRBJ2-7; TRBD2 is a possible D gene (5 bases). In germline, CDR1 is SGHKS, CDR2 YYEKEE (reference sequence). This CDR3 has 12 amino acids. CDR3 bases: TGTGCCAGCAGCTACACGGGCGGGCCCTGGAGAGTC. Translation gives CASSYTGGPWRV.

With regard to this clone: At one end, the junction sequence differs from germline, possibly due to a read error. V gene TRBV5-4 combines with J gene TRBJ2-5; 7 bases match TRBD1. Looked up from germline, CDR1 is SGHNT and CDR2 is YYREEE (reference sequence). CDR3 length equals 15 residues. The CDR3 sequence is CASSLRTGWGEAQYF. The CDR3 DNA follows: TGTGCCAGCAGCCTGAGGACAGGTTGGGGAGAGGCCCAGTACTTC.

The CDR3 nucleotides read TGTGCCAGCAGTGAAGTCGGGGACAGCAGGGGAAACACCATATATTTT. Protein product: CASSEVGDSRGNTIYF. The chain joins TRBV6-1 to TRBJ1-3, with 7 bases lining up with TRBD1. The germline V gene encodes CDR1 MNHNS and CDR2 SASEGT. The ends lost 1 base at V and 4 bases at J; junction bases unmatched: 7. CDR3 length: 16 residues.